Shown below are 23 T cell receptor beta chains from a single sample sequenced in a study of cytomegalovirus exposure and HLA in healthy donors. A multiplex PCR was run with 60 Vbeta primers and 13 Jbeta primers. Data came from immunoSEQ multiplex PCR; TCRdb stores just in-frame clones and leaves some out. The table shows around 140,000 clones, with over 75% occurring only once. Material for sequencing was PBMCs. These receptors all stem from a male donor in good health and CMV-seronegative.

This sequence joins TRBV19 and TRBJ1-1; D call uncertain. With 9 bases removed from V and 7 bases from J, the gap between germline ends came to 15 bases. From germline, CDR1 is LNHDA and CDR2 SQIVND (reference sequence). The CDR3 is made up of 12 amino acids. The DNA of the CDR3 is TGTGCCAGCCGGAGGGATATGGGTGAAGCTTTCTTT. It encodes CASRRDMGEAFF.

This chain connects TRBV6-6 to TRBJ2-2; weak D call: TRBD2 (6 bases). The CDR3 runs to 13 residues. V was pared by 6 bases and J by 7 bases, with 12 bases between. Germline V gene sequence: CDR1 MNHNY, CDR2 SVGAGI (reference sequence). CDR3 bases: TGTGCCAGCAGACCGGGAGTCATCGGGGAGCTGTTTTTT. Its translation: CASRPGVIGELFF.

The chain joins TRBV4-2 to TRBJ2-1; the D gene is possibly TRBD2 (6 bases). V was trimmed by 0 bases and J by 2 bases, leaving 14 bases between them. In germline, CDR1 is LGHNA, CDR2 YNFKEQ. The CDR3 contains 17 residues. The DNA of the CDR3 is TGTGCCAGCAGCCAAGAGGAACAGCGGGTCACCTACAATGAGCAGTTCTTC. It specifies CASSQEEQRVTYNEQFF.

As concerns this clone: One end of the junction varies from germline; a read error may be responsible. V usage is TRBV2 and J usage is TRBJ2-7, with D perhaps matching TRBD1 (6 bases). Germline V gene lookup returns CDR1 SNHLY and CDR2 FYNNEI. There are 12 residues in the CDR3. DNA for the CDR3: TGTGCCAGCGGGAGACAGGAAGGTTCAACGCCCTTC. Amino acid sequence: CASGRQEGSTPF.

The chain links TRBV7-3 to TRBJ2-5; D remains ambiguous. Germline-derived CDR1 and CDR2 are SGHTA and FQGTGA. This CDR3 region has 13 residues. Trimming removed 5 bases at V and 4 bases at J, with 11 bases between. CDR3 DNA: TGTGCCAGCAGCCCCCATCCCGGAGAGACCCAGTACTTC. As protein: CASSPHPGETQYF.

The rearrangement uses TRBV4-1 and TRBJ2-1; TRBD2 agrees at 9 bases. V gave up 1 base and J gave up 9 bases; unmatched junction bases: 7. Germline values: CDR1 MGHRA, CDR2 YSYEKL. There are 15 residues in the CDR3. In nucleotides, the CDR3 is TGCGCCAGCAGCCAAGTAAGGACTAGCGTTTTTGAGCAGTTCTTC. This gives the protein CASSQVRTSVFEQFF.

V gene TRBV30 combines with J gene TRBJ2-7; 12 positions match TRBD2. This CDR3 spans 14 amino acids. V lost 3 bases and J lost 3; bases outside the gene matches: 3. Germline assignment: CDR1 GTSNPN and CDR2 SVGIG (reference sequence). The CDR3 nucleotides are TGTGCCTGGAGGACTAGCGGGAGTCACTACGAGCAGTACTTC. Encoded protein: CAWRTSGSHYEQYF. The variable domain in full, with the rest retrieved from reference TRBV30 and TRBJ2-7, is SQTIHQWPATLVQPVGSPLSLECTVEGTSNPNLYWYRQAAGRGLQLLFYSVGIGQISSEVPQNLSASRPQDRQFILSSKKLLLSDSGFYLCAWRTSGSHYEQYFGPGTRLTVT.

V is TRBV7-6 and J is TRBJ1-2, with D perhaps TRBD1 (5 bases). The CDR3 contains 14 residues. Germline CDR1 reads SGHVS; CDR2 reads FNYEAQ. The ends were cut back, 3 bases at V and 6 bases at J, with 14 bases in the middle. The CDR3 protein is CASSLGRKGHGYTF. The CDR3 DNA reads TGTGCCAGCAGCTTGGGGCGGAAGGGGCATGGCTACACCTTC.

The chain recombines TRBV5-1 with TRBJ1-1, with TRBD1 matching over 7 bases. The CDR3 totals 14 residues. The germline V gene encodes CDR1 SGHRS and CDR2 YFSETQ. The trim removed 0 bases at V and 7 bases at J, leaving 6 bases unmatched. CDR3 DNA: TGCGCCAGCAGCTTGGTAGGGGGCGGTGGTGAAGCTTTCTTT. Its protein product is CASSLVGGGGEAFF.

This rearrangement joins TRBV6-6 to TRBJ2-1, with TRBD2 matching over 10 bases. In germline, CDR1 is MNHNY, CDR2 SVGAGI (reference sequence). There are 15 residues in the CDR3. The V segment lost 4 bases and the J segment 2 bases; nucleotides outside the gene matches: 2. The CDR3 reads CASSLAGGTYNEQFF. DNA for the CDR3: TGTGCCAGCAGTTTAGCGGGAGGAACCTACAATGAGCAGTTCTTC.

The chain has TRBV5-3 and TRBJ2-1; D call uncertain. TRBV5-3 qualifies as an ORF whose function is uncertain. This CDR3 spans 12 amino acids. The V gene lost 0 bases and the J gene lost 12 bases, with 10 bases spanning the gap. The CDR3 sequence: CARSLGSIGQFF. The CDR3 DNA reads TGTGCCAGAAGCTTGGGGAGTATAGGGCAGTTCTTC.

The CDR3 loop reads CASSSGQGGYEQYF. CDR3 nucleotide sequence: TGTGCCAGCAGTTCCGGACAGGGCGGCTACGAGCAGTACTTC. This chain uses TRBV28 with TRBJ2-7, with 8 bases matching TRBD1. The ends lost 4 bases at V and 3 bases at J; junction bases unmatched: 5. Germline V gene data show CDR1 as MDHEN and CDR2 as SYDVKM. The CDR3 is made up of 14 amino acids.

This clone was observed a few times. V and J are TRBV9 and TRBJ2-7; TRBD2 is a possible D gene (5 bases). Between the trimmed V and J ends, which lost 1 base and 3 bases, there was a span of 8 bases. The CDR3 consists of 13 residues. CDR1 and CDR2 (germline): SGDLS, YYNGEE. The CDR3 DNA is TGTGCCAGCAGCGTAACTGCGGGCTACGAGCAGTACTTC. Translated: CASSVTAGYEQYF.

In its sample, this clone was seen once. This CDR3 reads CASSLPGGRELFF. The CDR3 DNA reads TGTGCCAGCAGCTTACCGGGAGGCCGGGAGCTGTTTTTT. The chain couples TRBV7-2 to TRBJ2-2; 7 bases fit TRBD2. The CDR3 contains 13 residues. V was clipped by 2 bases and J by 9 bases; unmatched bases: 3. Germline V gives CDR1 SGHTA, CDR2 FQGNSA.

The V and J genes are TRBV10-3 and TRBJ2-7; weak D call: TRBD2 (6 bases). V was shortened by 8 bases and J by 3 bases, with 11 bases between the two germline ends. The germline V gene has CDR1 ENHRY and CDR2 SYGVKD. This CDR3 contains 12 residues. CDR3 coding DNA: TGTGCCATCGGGGAGGAGAGCTACGAGCAGTACTTC. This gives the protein CAIGEESYEQYF.

Here the CDR3 reads CASSPTPRETQYF. The CDR3 region has the DNA TGTGCCAGCAGCCCCACCCCCAGAGAGACCCAGTACTTC. The V gene is TRBV11-2, the J gene TRBJ2-5; D not resolved. CDR3 length: 13 residues. Germline V gene sequence: CDR1 SGHAT, CDR2 FQNNGV. V dropped 5 bases and J dropped 4 bases, with 11 bases sitting between them.

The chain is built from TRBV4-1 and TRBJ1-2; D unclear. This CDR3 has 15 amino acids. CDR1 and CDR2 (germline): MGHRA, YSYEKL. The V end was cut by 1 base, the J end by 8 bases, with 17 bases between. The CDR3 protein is CASSQVAFNLEGYTF. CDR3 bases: TGCGCCAGCAGCCAAGTTGCTTTCAACCTTGAGGGCTACACCTTC.

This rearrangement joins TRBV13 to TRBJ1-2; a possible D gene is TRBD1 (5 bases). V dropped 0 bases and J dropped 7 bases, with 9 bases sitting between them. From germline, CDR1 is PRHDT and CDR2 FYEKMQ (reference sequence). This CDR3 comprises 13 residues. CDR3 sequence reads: CASSLGYQGGYTF. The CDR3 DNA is TGTGCCAGCAGCTTAGGCTATCAGGGTGGCTACACCTTC.

The CDR3: CASSDSPATYEQYF. The CDR3 DNA is TGTGCCAGCAGTGACAGTCCTGCCACCTACGAGCAGTACTTC. The chain is built from TRBV2 and TRBJ2-7; D is ambiguous. Trimming removed 3 bases at V and 2 bases at J, with 11 bases between. The CDR3 has 14 amino acids. From germline, CDR1 is SNHLY and CDR2 FYNNEI.

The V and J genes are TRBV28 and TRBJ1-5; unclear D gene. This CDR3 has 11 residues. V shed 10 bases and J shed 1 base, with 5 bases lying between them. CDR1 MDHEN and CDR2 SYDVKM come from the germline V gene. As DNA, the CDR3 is TGTGCCACCGAGAGCAATCAGCCCCAGCATTTT. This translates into CATESNQPQHF.

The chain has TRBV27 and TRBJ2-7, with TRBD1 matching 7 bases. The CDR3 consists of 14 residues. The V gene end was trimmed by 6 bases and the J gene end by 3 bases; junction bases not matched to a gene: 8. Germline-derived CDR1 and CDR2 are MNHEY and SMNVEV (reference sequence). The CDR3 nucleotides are TGTGCCAGCAGATTTAGGACAGGTCTCTACGAGCAGTACTTC. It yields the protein CASRFRTGLYEQYF.

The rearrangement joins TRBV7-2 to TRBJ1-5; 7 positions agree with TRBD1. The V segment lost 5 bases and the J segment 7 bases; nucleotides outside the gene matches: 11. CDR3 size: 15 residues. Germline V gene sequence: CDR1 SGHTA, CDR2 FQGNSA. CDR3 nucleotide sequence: TGTGCCAGCAGCCCCGGGGACAGTTTCGAGCAGCCCCAGCATTTT. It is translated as CASSPGDSFEQPQHF. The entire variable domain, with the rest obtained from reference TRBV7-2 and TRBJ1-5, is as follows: GAGVSQSPSNKVTEKGKDVELRCDPISGHTALYWYRQSLGQGLEFLIYFQGNSAPDKSGLPSDRFSAERTGGSVSTLTIQRTQQEDSAVYLCASSPGDSFEQPQHFGDGTRLSIL.

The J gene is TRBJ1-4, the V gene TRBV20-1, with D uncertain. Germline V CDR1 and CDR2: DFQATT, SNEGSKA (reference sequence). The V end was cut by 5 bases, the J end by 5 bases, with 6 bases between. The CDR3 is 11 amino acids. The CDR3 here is CSAGLNEKLFF. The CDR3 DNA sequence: TGCAGTGCTGGACTCAATGAAAAACTGTTTTTT.